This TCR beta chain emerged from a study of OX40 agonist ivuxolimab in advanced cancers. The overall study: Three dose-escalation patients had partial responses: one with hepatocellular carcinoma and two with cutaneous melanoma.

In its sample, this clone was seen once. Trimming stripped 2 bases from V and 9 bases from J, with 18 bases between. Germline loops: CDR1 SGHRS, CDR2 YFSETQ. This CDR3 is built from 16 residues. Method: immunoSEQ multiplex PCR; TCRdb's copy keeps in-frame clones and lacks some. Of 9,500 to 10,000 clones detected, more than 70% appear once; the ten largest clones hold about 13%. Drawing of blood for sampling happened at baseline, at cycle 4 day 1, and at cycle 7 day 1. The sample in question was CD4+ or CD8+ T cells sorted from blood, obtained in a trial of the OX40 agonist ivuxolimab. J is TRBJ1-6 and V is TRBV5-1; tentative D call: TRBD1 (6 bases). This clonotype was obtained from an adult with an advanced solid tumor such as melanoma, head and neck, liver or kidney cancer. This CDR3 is CASSFGTGQGGSPLHF. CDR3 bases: TGCGCCAGCAGCTTCGGGACGGGACAAGGGGGTTCACCCCTCCACTTT.